This T cell receptor (beta chain) came from a study of regulatory dendritic cells for organ transplantation. Study as a whole: Regulatory dendritic cells came from monocytes given vitamin D3 and IL-10. Findings and caveats of the study: The authors noted considerable between-person heterogeneity in alloreactive memory CD8+ cells. Naive CD4+ and CD8+ repertoires were highly diverse; memory CD8+ was most oligoclonal.

CFSE-labeled sorted T cells met regulatory or mature dendritic cells for four to five days. Memory T cells were CD45RO+, naive were CD45RA+, sorted by FACS. Comments on this clone: Its antigen is still unknown.

The CDR3 consists of 15 residues. CDR1 and CDR2 from the germline V gene are SNHLY and FYNNEI. V shed 7 bases and J shed 1 base, with 15 bases lying between them. Profiling relied on immunoSEQ multiplex PCR, and the TCRdb table lists in-frame clones only, not all of them. The sample holds roughly 12,000 clones, 74% seen once. This receptor was obtained from a human donor in good health. The sample comprised naive CD4+ T cells from blood cultured with regulatory dendritic cells. Stated subset: CD45RA+ naive T cells. The chain employs TRBV2 and TRBJ2-3; a possible D gene is TRBD2 (5 bases). CDR3 region: CASKMGRRGTDTQYF. The CDR3 DNA is TGTGCCAGCAAAATGGGTCGGCGGGGCACAGATACGCAGTATTTT.